These T cell receptor beta chains were read from a single sample in a study of CD8 T cells in ankylosing spondylitis. TCRdb fed the 5' RACE reads into MiXCR, producing one record per CDR3 protein. Among approximately 250,000 distinct CDR3 sequences listed, over 30% were seen once. Sequencing was performed on blood, either unsorted or a sorted T cell fraction (not recorded which). The receptor set was obtained from a male donor with ankylosing spondylitis or in good health (not recorded which). CDR3s include the opening cysteine and the closing phenylalanine or tryptophan. The order of the fields is clone size, CDR3 length, V gene, J gene, D gene, CDR3 DNA, CDR3 protein. D genes are given only for firm matches. Part of the rows lack a size; the others show once, few, many or a class for expanded clones.

>.|14|TRBV6-1|TRBJ2-3|.
TGTGCCAGCACCTCATACGGTTCGGGAGATACGCAGTATTTT
CASTSYGSGDTQYF
>.|11|TRBV28|TRBJ2-1|.
TGTGCCAGCCAAATTAACAATGAGCAGTTCTTC
CASQINNEQFF
>.|16|TRBV7-9|TRBJ1-2|TRBD1
TGTGCCAGCAGCCCCCGGGACAGGGGAACCAACTATGGCTACACCTTC
CASSPRDRGTNYGYTF
>few|17|TRBV15|TRBJ1-2|TRBD1
TGTGCCACCGGGACAGGGAAGGGGTCTAGTCGGCCTATAGACTACACCTTC
CATGTGKGSSRPIDYTF
>few|14|TRBV7-8|TRBJ1-1|.
TGTGCCAGCAGCTTTGGGATGCTGAACACTGAAGCTTTCTTT
CASSFGMLNTEAFF
>.|14|TRBV4-1|TRBJ2-4|.
TGCGCCAGCAGCCGAGTGACAGGTGGTAATGTTCAGTACTTC
CASSRVTGGNVQYF
>few|15|TRBV20-1|TRBJ1-2|.
TGCAGTGCTAGAGCTCCCTCGGGGGGGTTGGTTGGCTACACCTTC
CSARAPSGGLVGYTF
>.|15|TRBV7-9|TRBJ2-3|TRBD2
TGTGCCAGCAGCCTCGACGCGGGGGGCACAGATACGCAGTATTTT
CASSLDAGGTDTQYF
>few|14|TRBV20-1|TRBJ2-3|.
TGCAGTGCTAGTGTCCCAGTCAGCACAGATACGCAGTATTTT
CSASVPVSTDTQYF
>.|14|TRBV12-3/TRBV12-4|TRBJ2-3|.
TGTGCCAGCAGTTCCAACCTCGACACAGATACGCAGTATTTT
CASSSNLDTDTQYF
>.|13|TRBV20-1|TRBJ1-2|.
TGCAGTGCTCAGAAGGCAGTTTTCTATGGCTACACCTTC
CSAQKAVFYGYTF
>once|15|TRBV3-1|TRBJ1-1|.
TGTGCCAGCAGCCAAGGACCGGGGGCTCACACTGAAGCTTTCTTT
CASSQGPGAHTEAFF
>.|13|TRBV4-1|TRBJ2-7|.
TGCGCCAGCAGCCAAGACAGTACCTACGAGCAGTACTTC
CASSQDSTYEQYF
>.|14|TRBV24-1|TRBJ2-1|TRBD2
TGTGCCACCACTCCTAGCGGGGGGAACAATGAGCAGTTCTTC
CATTPSGGNNEQFF
>many|13|TRBV10-3|TRBJ1-2|TRBD1
TGTGCCATCAGTGAAGGGGGCGGCAATGGCTACACCTTC
CAISEGGGNGYTF
>.|15|TRBV27|TRBJ2-3|.
TGTGCCAGCAGTTCCCCAGGGAGAGGACCAGATACGCAGTATTTT
CASSSPGRGPDTQYF
>.|11|TRBV20-1|TRBJ2-3|.
TGCAGTGGACGGGGTGGAGATACGCAGTATTTT
CSGRGGDTQYF
>.|16|TRBV5-1|TRBJ2-2|.
TGCGCCAGCAGCCCAACCCGACCCTCGAACACCGGGGAGCTGTTTTTT
CASSPTRPSNTGELFF
>few|15|TRBV4-1|TRBJ2-7|TRBD2
TGCGCCAGCAGCCAAGAGCTGAGCGGGGTACGGGAGCAGTACTTC
CASSQELSGVREQYF
>.|14|TRBV7-2|TRBJ2-5|TRBD1
TGTGCCAGCAGCTCCGGGACAGTCGGGGAGACCCAGTACTTC
CASSSGTVGETQYF
>.|15|TRBV6-1|TRBJ2-3|.
TGTGCCAGCAGTCCCCGACACAGGGTGGGAGATACGCAGTATTTT
CASSPRHRVGDTQYF
>.|17|TRBV4-1|TRBJ2-3|TRBD2
TGCGCCAGCAGCCAATTCATGACTAGCGGGGCGGGAGATACGCAGTATTTT
CASSQFMTSGAGDTQYF
>.|12|TRBV29-1|TRBJ2-3|.
TGCAGCGTTGCCCTGTCTGGGAATACGCAGTATTTT
CSVALSGNTQYF
>.|12|TRBV12-5|TRBJ1-2|.
TGTGCTAGTGGTTTGTTTGGTTATGGCTACACCTTC
CASGLFGYGYTF
>few|13|TRBV6-1|TRBJ2-5|TRBD1
TGTGCCAGCAGAGAAGGGGGCGGAGAGACCCAGTACTTC
CASREGGGETQYF
>few|15|TRBV12-3/TRBV12-4|TRBJ1-1|TRBD1
TGTGCCAGCAGTCACGGGACAGGTATGAACACTGAAGCTTTCTTT
CASSHGTGMNTEAFF
>few|10|TRBV29-1|TRBJ2-1|.
TGCAGCGTTGACAGCGATGAGCAGTTCTTC
CSVDSDEQFF
>many|20|TRBV6-2/TRBV6-3|TRBJ1-5|TRBD1
TGTGCCAGCAGTTACCCACCGGGGACAGGACCATGGGGGAGCAATCAGCCCCAGCATTTT
CASSYPPGTGPWGSNQPQHF
>.|12|TRBV12-3/TRBV12-4|TRBJ2-2|.
TGTGCCAGCAGTTTAGTTAGCGGGGAGCTGTTTTTT
CASSLVSGELFF
>few|13|TRBV6-1|TRBJ2-3|.
TGTGCCAGCAGATTGACCCACACAGATACGCAGTATTTT
CASRLTHTDTQYF
>.|16|TRBV5-6|TRBJ1-1|TRBD1
TGTGCCAGCAGCTACCCAGCCGGACAGGGCCAAACTGAAGCTTTCTTT
CASSYPAGQGQTEAFF
>.|14|TRBV30|TRBJ2-2|.
TGTGCCTCACGGCAGGGGGAGGACACCGGGGAGCTGTTTTTT
CASRQGEDTGELFF
>.|15|TRBV18|TRBJ1-4|TRBD1
TGTGCCAGCTCGCAATACAGGGGGACTAATGAAAAACTGTTTTTT
CASSQYRGTNEKLFF
>.|14|TRBV3-1|TRBJ2-5|.
TGTGCCAGCAGCCAAGATCTAGAACGGATGTCCCAGTACTTC
CASSQDLERMSQYF
>.|12|TRBV12-3/TRBV12-4|TRBJ2-2|.
TGTGCCAGCAGAGCGAGGGCCGGGGAGCTGTTTTTT
CASRARAGELFF
>.|13|TRBV29-1|TRBJ2-7|.
TGCAGCGTTGTCTTTGCGGGGTACTACGAGCAGTACTTC
CSVVFAGYYEQYF
>many|16|TRBV29-1|TRBJ2-3|TRBD2
TGCAGCGTTGAAAGGCTAGCGGGACCGAGCACAGATACGCAGTATTTT
CSVERLAGPSTDTQYF
>.|13|TRBV4-1|TRBJ2-7|.
TGCGCCAGCAGCCAAGGACTTGGGTACGAGCAGTACTTC
CASSQGLGYEQYF
>few|13|TRBV7-8|TRBJ2-7|.
TGTGCCAGCAGCTTAGCGGGACGGATTGAGCAGTACTTC
CASSLAGRIEQYF
>.|15|TRBV12-3/TRBV12-4|TRBJ2-3|.
TGTGCCAGCAGTTCCCCGTGGACTGTCACAGATACGCAGTATTTT
CASSSPWTVTDTQYF
>few|13|TRBV20-1|TRBJ2-1|.
TGCAGTGCTAGAGATCAGGCACCCAATGAGCAGTTCTTC
CSARDQAPNEQFF
>.|14|TRBV19|TRBJ2-1|.
TGTGCCAGTAGTTGGCAGGGGCCCTACAATGAGCAGTTCTTC
CASSWQGPYNEQFF
>.|16|TRBV10-1|TRBJ2-6|.
TGCGCCAGCAGTGAGTCGATTAGGCCTGGGGCCAACGTCCTGACTTTC
CASSESIRPGANVLTF